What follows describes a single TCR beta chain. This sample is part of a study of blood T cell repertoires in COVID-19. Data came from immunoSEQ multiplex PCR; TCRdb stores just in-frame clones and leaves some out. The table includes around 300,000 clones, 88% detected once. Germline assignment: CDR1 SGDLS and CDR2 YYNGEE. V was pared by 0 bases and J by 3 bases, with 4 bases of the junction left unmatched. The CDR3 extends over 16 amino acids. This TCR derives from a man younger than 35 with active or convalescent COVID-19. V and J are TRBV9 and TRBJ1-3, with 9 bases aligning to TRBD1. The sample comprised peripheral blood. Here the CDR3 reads CASSVDRTGVGNTIYF. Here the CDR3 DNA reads TGTGCCAGCAGCGTAGACAGGACAGGGGTTGGAAACACCATATATTTT. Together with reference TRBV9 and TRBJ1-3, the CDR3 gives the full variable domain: DSGVTQTPKHLITATGQRVTLRCSPRSGDLSVYWYQQSLDQGLQFLIQYYNGEERAKGNILERFSAQQFPDLHSELNLSSLELGDSALYFCASSVDRTGVGNTIYFGEGSWLTVV.